This TCR beta chain is drawn from a study of blood T cell repertoires in COVID-19. In the study overall: Samples came from the United States, Italy and Spain, spanning acute and convalescent COVID-19. Sample material is recorded as cDNA or gDNA derived from T cells, B-cell-depleted T cells, or PBMCs.

Source study methods: It was from reference gene primer amplification that nucleated cell counts were estimated. TCRdb's table, derived via immunoSEQ multiplex PCR, lists solely in-frame clones and lacks some. V, J and clone size reflect that table, while D and trimming were determined from the DNA. The table shows more than 100,000 clones, with approximately 88% occurring only once. V was pared by 5 bases and J by 3 bases, with 11 bases between. From germline, CDR1 is SGHTA and CDR2 FQGNSA. The CDR3 is 14 residues long. This clone was counted once. The sequence derives from an elderly woman with acute or convalescent COVID-19. Sequencing input: peripheral blood. The chain links TRBV7-2 to TRBJ2-1; tentative D call: TRBD2 (5 bases). The CDR3 is CASSPRTGYNEQFF. The CDR3, as DNA: TGTGCCAGCAGCCCCCGGACTGGCTACAATGAGCAGTTCTTC.